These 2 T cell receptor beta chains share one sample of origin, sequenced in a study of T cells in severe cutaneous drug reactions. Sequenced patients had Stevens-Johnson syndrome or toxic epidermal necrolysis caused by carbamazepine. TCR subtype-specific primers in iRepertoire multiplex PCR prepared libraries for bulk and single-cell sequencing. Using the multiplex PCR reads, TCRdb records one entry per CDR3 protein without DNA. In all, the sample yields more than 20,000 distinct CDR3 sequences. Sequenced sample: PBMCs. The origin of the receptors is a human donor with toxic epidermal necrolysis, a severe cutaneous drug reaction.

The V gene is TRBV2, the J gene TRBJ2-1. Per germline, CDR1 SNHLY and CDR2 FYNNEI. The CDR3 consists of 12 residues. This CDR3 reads CASKNTYNEQFF.

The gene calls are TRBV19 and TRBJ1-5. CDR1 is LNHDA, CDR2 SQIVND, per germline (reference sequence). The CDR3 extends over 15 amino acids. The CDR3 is CASSMSGFGNQPQHF.